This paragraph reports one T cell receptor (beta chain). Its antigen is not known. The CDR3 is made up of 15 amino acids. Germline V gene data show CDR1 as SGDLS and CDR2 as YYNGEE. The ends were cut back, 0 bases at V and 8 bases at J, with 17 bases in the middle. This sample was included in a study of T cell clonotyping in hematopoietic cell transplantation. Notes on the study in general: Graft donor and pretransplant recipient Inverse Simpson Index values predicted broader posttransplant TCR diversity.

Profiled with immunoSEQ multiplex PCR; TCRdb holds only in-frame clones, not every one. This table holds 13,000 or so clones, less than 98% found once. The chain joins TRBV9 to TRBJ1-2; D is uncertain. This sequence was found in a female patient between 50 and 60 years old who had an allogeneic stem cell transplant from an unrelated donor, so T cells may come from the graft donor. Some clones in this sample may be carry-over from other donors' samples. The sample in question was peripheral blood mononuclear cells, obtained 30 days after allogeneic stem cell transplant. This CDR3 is CASSVGRTGPGGYTF. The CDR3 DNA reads TGTGCCAGCAGCGTAGGGCGGACCGGACCCGGAGGCTACACCTTC.